A single sample is the source of the 18 T cell receptor beta chains below, sequenced in a study of blood T cell repertoires in COVID-19. Profiled with immunoSEQ multiplex PCR; TCRdb holds only in-frame clones, not every one. The sample records under 250,000 clones, approximately 80% being singletons. Sequencing used PBMCs or T cells enriched from blood (not recorded which). Receptors were obtained from a man in his sixties who had recovered from COVID-19.

This clone was found once. The chain uses TRBV3-1 (or the pseudogene TRBV3-2) and TRBJ2-1; tentative D call: TRBD1 (6 bases). This CDR3 is 17 amino acids long. Germline V lookup: CDR1 LGHDT, CDR2 YNNKEL (reference sequence). V was trimmed by 1 base and J by 3 bases, leaving 16 bases between them. The CDR3 sequence: CASSQAEWGQLYNEQFF. CDR3 nucleotides: TGTGCCAGCAGCCAAGCAGAGTGGGGACAACTCTACAATGAGCAGTTCTTC.

This sequence joins TRBV18 and TRBJ2-5, with D unclear. CDR3 length: 13 amino acids. In germline, CDR1 is KGHSH, CDR2 LQKENI. V was cut by 6 bases and J by 3 bases, with 11 bases left in between. The CDR3 DNA follows: TGTGCCAGCTCCCGCGGCCTAGAAGAGACCCAGTACTTC. It specifies CASSRGLEETQYF.

The V gene is TRBV3-1 (or the pseudogene TRBV3-2), the J gene TRBJ2-7; D is perhaps TRBD2 (6 bases). The CDR3 has 13 amino acids. Deletions cut 3 bases from V and 5 bases from J, with 11 bases between. CDR1 is LGHDT, CDR2 YNNKEL, per germline (reference sequence). CDR3 region: CASSQGREDEQYF. CDR3 in DNA: TGTGCCAGCAGCCAGGGCAGGGAGGACGAGCAGTACTTC.

This chain joins TRBV12-5 and TRBJ2-1; TRBD2 matches 10 bases. CDR3 length: 16 residues. V lost 7 bases, J lost 6 bases, and 12 bases stayed unmatched. Per the germline V gene, CDR1 is LGHNT and CDR2 is FRNRAP. The CDR3 DNA reads as TGTGCTAGTGTTACCCAAGCGGGGGGGCCTCTCAATGAGCAGTTCTTC. Protein sequence: CASVTQAGGPLNEQFF.

V is TRBV7-2 and J is TRBJ2-5, with D possibly being TRBD1 (5 bases). Germline V gene lookup returns CDR1 SGHTA and CDR2 FQGNSA. The CDR3 contains 13 residues. V was shortened by 6 bases and J by 5 bases, with 13 bases between the two germline ends. The CDR3 DNA reads TGTGCCAGCAGGCAGGGTTTATGGGAGACCCAGTACTTC. Its protein is CASRQGLWETQYF.

The rearrangement joins TRBV7-2 to TRBJ1-1, with 8 bases identical to TRBD1. The germline gives CDR1 SGHTA, CDR2 FQGNSA. This CDR3 comprises 13 residues. V gave up 5 bases and J gave up 4 bases; unmatched junction bases: 3. CDR3 loop: CASSGQGGTEAFF. CDR3 nucleotides: TGTGCCAGCAGCGGACAGGGCGGCACTGAAGCTTTCTTT.

This chain uses TRBV24-1 with TRBJ1-2, with a tentative D call TRBD1 (5 bases). Germline CDR1 is KGHDR and CDR2 is SFDVKD. This CDR3 contains 12 residues. The V end lost 5 bases, the J end lost 7 bases, and 10 bases lay between the germline ends. DNA for the CDR3: TGTGCCACCAGTGCCGCAAGGGGTGGCTACACCTTC. It codes for CATSAARGGYTF.

The V call is TRBV7-9, the J call TRBJ2-1; TRBD1 matches at 7 bases. Trimming took 1 base from V and 8 from J; bases not matched to a gene: 8. CDR1 and CDR2 from the germline V gene are SEHNR and FQNEAQ (reference sequence). The CDR3 length is 15 residues. This CDR3 is CASSLEGTEFDEQFF. Written as DNA, the CDR3 is TGTGCCAGCAGCTTAGAAGGGACAGAGTTCGATGAGCAGTTCTTC.

The genes are TRBV7-3 and TRBJ2-2, with 7 bases matching TRBD1. The CDR3 extends over 15 amino acids. V lost 3 bases, J lost 6 bases, and 7 bases stayed unmatched. In germline, CDR1 is SGHTA, CDR2 FQGTGA. The DNA for the CDR3 is TGTGCCAGCAGCTTTCAAACAGGGGCGGCCGGGGAGCTGTTTTTT. Its protein is CASSFQTGAAGELFF.

The table lists this clone with a few counts. The chain links TRBV5-1 to TRBJ1-6; possibly TRBD1 for D (5 bases). Germline V CDR1 and CDR2: SGHRS, YFSETQ. CDR3 length equals 15 residues. V was shortened by 4 bases and J by 7 bases, with 15 bases between the two germline ends. CDR3 DNA sequence: TGCGCCAGCAGCCTTAATCAGGGATTCAATTCACCCCTCCACTTT. It is translated as CASSLNQGFNSPLHF. The entire variable domain, with the rest obtained from reference TRBV5-1 and TRBJ1-6, is as follows: KAGVTQTPRYLIKTRGQQVTLSCSPISGHRSVSWYQQTPGQGLQFLFEYFSETQRNKGNFPGRFSGRQFSNSRSEMNVSTLELGDSALYLCASSLNQGFNSPLHFGNGTRLTVT.

The V and J genes are TRBV5-4 and TRBJ1-6; D unresolved. Germline-derived CDR1 and CDR2 are SGHNT and YYREEE (reference sequence). The CDR3 covers 15 residues. V was shortened by 4 bases and J by 7 bases, with 15 bases between the two germline ends. The CDR3 DNA is TGTGCCAGCAGCCCGGGGAGGTTTCTCAATTCACCCCTCCACTTT. Protein sequence: CASSPGRFLNSPLHF.

The chain combines TRBV14 with TRBJ1-2; no firm D call. V was shortened by 0 bases and J by 8 bases, with 7 bases between the two germline ends. The CDR3 sequence is 12 residues long. Germline V lookup: CDR1 SGHDN, CDR2 FVKESK. The CDR3 reads CASSQDMEGYTF. For the CDR3, the DNA is TGTGCCAGCAGCCAAGATATGGAGGGCTACACCTTC.

The DNA of the CDR3 is TGTGCCAGCAGTCCCGCCGGACAGGGGACTGAAGCTTTCTTT. Translating it yields CASSPAGQGTEAFF. The chain has TRBV2 and TRBJ1-1, with 9 bases that match TRBD1. The CDR3 contains 14 residues. Germline V gene lookup returns CDR1 SNHLY and CDR2 FYNNEI. With 5 bases clipped from V and 5 bases from J, the junction kept 6 bases outside the gene matches.

The chain has TRBV4-2 and TRBJ1-6; the D is unclear. Germline-derived CDR1 and CDR2 are LGHNA and YNFKEQ. V dropped 1 base and J dropped 0 bases, with 7 bases sitting between them. The CDR3 loop spans 16 amino acids. The CDR3 DNA reads TGTGCCAGCAGCCAAGTTCATAGCTCCTATAATTCACCCCTCCACTTT. Its protein is CASSQVHSSYNSPLHF.

The rearrangement uses TRBV5-8 and TRBJ1-5; D unresolved. The V gene lost 2 bases and the J gene lost 4 bases, with 4 bases spanning the gap. CDR1 SGHTS and CDR2 YDEGEE come from the germline V gene. There are 12 residues in the CDR3. CDR3 in amino acids: CASSFRNQPQHF. The CDR3 DNA reads TGTGCCAGCAGCTTCAGGAATCAGCCCCAGCATTTT.

The chain recombines TRBV7-9 with TRBJ2-7, with TRBD1 matching 7 bases. This CDR3 comprises 16 residues. CDR1 and CDR2 (germline): SEHNR, FQNEAQ (reference sequence). J lost 0 bases, V lost 2 bases, and 7 bases had no gene match. CDR3 protein: CASSLSMPGGSYEQYF. In DNA form, the CDR3 reads TGTGCCAGCAGCTTATCAATGCCAGGGGGCTCCTACGAGCAGTACTTC.

The chain carries TRBV27 and TRBJ2-7; D is uncertain. V was shortened by 8 bases and J by 3 bases, with 8 bases between the two germline ends. The CDR3 is made up of 11 amino acids. CDR1 and CDR2 (germline): MNHEY, SMNVEV (reference sequence). The CDR3 coding sequence is TGTGCCAGCGGTAATAGCTACGAGCAGTACTTC. The encoded protein is CASGNSYEQYF.

The V call is TRBV12-3 or TRBV12-4, the J call TRBJ2-3, with TRBD1 as a possible D gene (6 bases). The V gene lost 2 bases and the J gene lost 4 bases, with 7 bases spanning the gap. This CDR3 has 13 residues. CDR3 sequence: CASSLQGPDTQYF. The CDR3 DNA sequence: TGTGCCAGCAGTTTACAGGGGCCAGATACGCAGTATTTT.